This T cell receptor (beta chain) was profiled in a study of OX40 agonist ivuxolimab in advanced cancers. The overall study: Head and neck, renal cell, melanoma or hepatocellular carcinoma were the cancers that dose-escalation patients had.

Sequenced by immunoSEQ multiplex PCR; TCRdb stores in-frame clones only, minus some. This sample yields about 82,000 clones, of which about 86% are seen a single time; 5.5% to 7.5% belongs to the top ten. Study conclusions and caveats: With doses of 0.1 to 3.0 mg/kg, CD4+ and CD8+ blood T cells had undergone clonal expansion by week 6.

The CDR3 has 13 amino acids. Trimming cost V 0 bases and J 3 bases, with 6 bases left between them. Germline CDR1 reads GTSNPN; CDR2 reads SVGIG (reference sequence). A word on this clone: Antigen unknown.

Source: CD4+ or CD8+ T cells sorted from blood, taken in a trial of the OX40 agonist ivuxolimab. This receptor was taken from an adult with an advanced solid tumor such as melanoma, head and neck, liver or kidney cancer. The chain carries TRBV30 and TRBJ1-5; D not resolved. This CDR3 is CAWSVADNQPQHF. Written as DNA, the CDR3 is TGTGCCTGGAGTGTGGCGGACAATCAGCCCCAGCATTTT.